A selection of T cell receptor beta chains follows, all from one sample in a study of blood T cell repertoires in COVID-19. The method was immunoSEQ multiplex PCR; TCRdb's version includes in-frame clones alone and lacks a portion of them. In the table there are roughly 400,000 clones, about 88% of which are singletons. Sequenced material: PBMCs or T cells enriched from blood (not recorded which). Source of these receptors: a woman younger than 35 who had been exposed to COVID-19. Each CDR3 is given without its conserved first and last residue. Where a row states a size, it is once, few, many or the class of an expanded clone; other rows omit it.

clone_size: .; j_call: TRBJ2-5; v_call: TRBV27; cdr3_aa: ASSGLAEQETQY
clone_size: once; j_call: TRBJ1-4; v_call: TRBV4-1; cdr3_aa: ASSLRGTANEKLF
clone_size: .; j_call: TRBJ1-2; v_call: TRBV15; cdr3_aa: ATGGGDGYT
clone_size: .; j_call: TRBJ2-2; v_call: TRBV3-1/TRBV3-2; cdr3_aa: ASRDRASGGTGELF
clone_size: .; j_call: TRBJ2-7; v_call: TRBV10-3; cdr3_aa: AISDPRLAGSSYEQY
clone_size: .; j_call: TRBJ2-2; v_call: TRBV28; cdr3_aa: ASSLPRTGWGADFANTGELF
clone_size: .; j_call: TRBJ1-6; v_call: TRBV4-3; cdr3_aa: ASSQDPGESSPLH
clone_size: .; j_call: TRBJ1-4; v_call: TRBV7-2; cdr3_aa: ASSFPGLGEKLF
clone_size: .; j_call: TRBJ1-2; v_call: TRBV18; cdr3_aa: ASSPRQTNNYGYT
clone_size: .; j_call: TRBJ1-1; v_call: TRBV6-4; cdr3_aa: ASSLGPNTEAF
clone_size: .; j_call: TRBJ1-4; v_call: TRBV28; cdr3_aa: ASRGLTGEKLF
clone_size: .; j_call: TRBJ2-7; v_call: TRBV19; cdr3_aa: ASSMRDRETYEQY
clone_size: .; j_call: TRBJ1-5; v_call: TRBV6-5; cdr3_aa: ASKFGTDNQPQH
clone_size: .; j_call: TRBJ1-2; v_call: TRBV5-1; cdr3_aa: ASSLGQPGYGYT
clone_size: once; j_call: TRBJ2-1; v_call: TRBV20-1; cdr3_aa: SARDQGEQF
clone_size: .; j_call: TRBJ2-1; v_call: TRBV10-2; cdr3_aa: ASIGDNYNEQF
clone_size: .; j_call: TRBJ1-2; v_call: TRBV5-4; cdr3_aa: ASSLTGQGHYGYT
clone_size: .; j_call: TRBJ1-1; v_call: TRBV2; cdr3_aa: ATSNLLTGQGLDEAF
clone_size: .; j_call: TRBJ1-6; v_call: TRBV6-5; cdr3_aa: ASSYSGAKRNSPLH
clone_size: .; j_call: TRBJ1-2; v_call: TRBV23-1; cdr3_aa: ASSHTGYGYT
clone_size: .; j_call: TRBJ1-4; v_call: TRBV6-4; cdr3_aa: ASSRTGSRDEKLF
clone_size: .; j_call: TRBJ1-4; v_call: TRBV28; cdr3_aa: ASRLQGVGKLF
clone_size: .; j_call: TRBJ2-2; v_call: TRBV11-3; cdr3_aa: ASSFANTGELF
clone_size: once; j_call: TRBJ1-2; v_call: TRBV5-1; cdr3_aa: ASSLASLQGGYGYT
clone_size: .; j_call: TRBJ2-7; v_call: TRBV3-1/TRBV3-2; cdr3_aa: ASSHYQGYEQY
clone_size: .; j_call: TRBJ2-4; v_call: TRBV21-1; cdr3_aa: ASSKEPGQGNIQY
clone_size: once; j_call: TRBJ1-5; v_call: TRBV11-2; cdr3_aa: ASSLGTGSNQPQH
clone_size: .; j_call: TRBJ2-3; v_call: TRBV28; cdr3_aa: ASTPRGSTDTQY
clone_size: once; j_call: TRBJ1-6; v_call: TRBV7-2; cdr3_aa: ASSLVQNNSPLH
clone_size: .; j_call: TRBJ2-1; v_call: TRBV3-1/TRBV3-2; cdr3_aa: ASSHLAGGNEQF
clone_size: few; j_call: TRBJ1-6; v_call: TRBV7-9; cdr3_aa: ASSLALGDRGLSNSPLH
clone_size: .; j_call: TRBJ2-6; v_call: TRBV25-1; cdr3_aa: ASSSYAGANVLT
clone_size: .; j_call: TRBJ1-4; v_call: TRBV9; cdr3_aa: ASSVRRGGNEKLF
clone_size: .; j_call: TRBJ1-2; v_call: TRBV28; cdr3_aa: ASILQGQGGYYGYT
clone_size: once; j_call: TRBJ1-4; v_call: TRBV15; cdr3_aa: ATSRESGNRGREKLF
clone_size: .; j_call: TRBJ2-3; v_call: TRBV6-5; cdr3_aa: ASSPFPGTDTQY
clone_size: few; j_call: TRBJ1-4; v_call: TRBV6-5; cdr3_aa: ASSPTVNEKLF
clone_size: .; j_call: TRBJ1-5; v_call: TRBV14; cdr3_aa: ASSQDLGQDYSNQPQH